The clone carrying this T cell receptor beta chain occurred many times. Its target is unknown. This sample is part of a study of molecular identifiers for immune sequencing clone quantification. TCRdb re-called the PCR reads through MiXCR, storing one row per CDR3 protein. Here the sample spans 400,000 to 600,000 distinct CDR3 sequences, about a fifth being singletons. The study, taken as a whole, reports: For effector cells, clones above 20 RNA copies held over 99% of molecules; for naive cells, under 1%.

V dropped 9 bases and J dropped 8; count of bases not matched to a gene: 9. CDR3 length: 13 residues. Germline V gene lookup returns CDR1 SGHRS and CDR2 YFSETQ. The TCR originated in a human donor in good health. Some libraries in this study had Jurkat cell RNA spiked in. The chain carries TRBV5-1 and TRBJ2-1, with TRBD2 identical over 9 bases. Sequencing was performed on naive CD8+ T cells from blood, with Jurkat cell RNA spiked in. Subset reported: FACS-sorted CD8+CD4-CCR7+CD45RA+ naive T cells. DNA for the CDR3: TGCGCCACCGGGGCGGGGGGGCCGGATGAGCAGTTCTTC. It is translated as CATGAGGPDEQFF.